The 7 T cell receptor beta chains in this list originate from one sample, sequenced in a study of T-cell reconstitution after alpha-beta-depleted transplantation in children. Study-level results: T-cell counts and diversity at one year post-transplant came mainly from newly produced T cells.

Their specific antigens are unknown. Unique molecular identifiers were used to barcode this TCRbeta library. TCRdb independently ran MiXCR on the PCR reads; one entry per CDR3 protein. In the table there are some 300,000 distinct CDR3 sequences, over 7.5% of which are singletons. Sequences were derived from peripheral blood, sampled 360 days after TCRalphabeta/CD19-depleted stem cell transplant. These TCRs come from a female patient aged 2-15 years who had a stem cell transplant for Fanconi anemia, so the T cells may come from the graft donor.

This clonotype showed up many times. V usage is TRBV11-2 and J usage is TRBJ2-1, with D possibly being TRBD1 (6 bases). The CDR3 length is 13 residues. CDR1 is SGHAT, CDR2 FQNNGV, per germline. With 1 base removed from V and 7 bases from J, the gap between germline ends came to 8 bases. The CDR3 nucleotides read TGTGCCAGCAGCTTAGTGGGACAAAATGAGCAGTTCTTC. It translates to CASSLVGQNEQFF.

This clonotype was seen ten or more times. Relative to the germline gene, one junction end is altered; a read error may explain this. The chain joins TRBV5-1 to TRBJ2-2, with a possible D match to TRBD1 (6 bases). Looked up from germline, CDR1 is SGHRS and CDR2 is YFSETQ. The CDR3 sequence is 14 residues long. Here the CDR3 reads CASSLQGNTGELFF. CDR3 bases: TGTGCCAGCAGTTTACAGGGGAACACCGGGGAGCTGTTTTTT.

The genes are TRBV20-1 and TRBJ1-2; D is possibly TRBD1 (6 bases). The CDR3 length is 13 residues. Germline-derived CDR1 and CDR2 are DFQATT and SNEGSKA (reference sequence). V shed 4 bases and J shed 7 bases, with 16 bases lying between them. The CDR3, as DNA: TGCAGTGCTATCTCTCAGGGGCAGGTTGGCTACACCTTC. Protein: CSAISQGQVGYTF.

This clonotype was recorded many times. Here the CDR3 reads CAGGTLGADTQYF. Written as DNA, the CDR3 is TGTGCCGGCGGGACCCTCGGAGCAGATACGCAGTATTTT. The chain carries TRBV7-9 and TRBJ2-3; D is perhaps TRBD2 (6 bases). Deletions cut 11 bases from V and 4 bases from J, with 16 bases between. The CDR3 extends over 13 amino acids. Germline lookup yields CDR1 SEHNR and CDR2 FQNEAQ (reference sequence).

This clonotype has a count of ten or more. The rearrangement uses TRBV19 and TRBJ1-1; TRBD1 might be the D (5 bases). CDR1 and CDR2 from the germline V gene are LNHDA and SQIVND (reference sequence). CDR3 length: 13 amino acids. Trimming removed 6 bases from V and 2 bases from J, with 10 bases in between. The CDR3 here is CASRMTANTEAFF. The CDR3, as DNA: TGTGCCAGTAGGATGACAGCAAACACTGAAGCTTTCTTT. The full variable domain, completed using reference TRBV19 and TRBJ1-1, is DGGITQSPKYLFRKEGQNVTLSCEQNLNHDAMYWYRQDPGQGLRLIYYSQIVNDFQKGDIAEGYSVSREKKESFPLTVTSAQKNPTAFYLCASRMTANTEAFFGQGTRLTVV.

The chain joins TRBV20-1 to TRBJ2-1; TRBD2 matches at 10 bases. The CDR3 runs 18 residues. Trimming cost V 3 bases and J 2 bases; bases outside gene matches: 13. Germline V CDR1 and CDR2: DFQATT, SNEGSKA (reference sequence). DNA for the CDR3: TGCAGTGCTAGTAGCCCCCTAGCGGGGGTCCAAACCTACAATGAGCAGTTCTTC. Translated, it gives CSASSPLAGVQTYNEQFF.

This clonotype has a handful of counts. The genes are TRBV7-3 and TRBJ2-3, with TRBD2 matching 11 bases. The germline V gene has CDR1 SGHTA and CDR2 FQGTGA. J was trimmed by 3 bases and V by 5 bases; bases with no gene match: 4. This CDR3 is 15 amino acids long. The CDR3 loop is CASSRSGGATDTQYF. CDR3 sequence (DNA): TGTGCCAGCAGCCGTAGCGGGGGGGCAACAGATACGCAGTATTTT.